The clone carrying this TCR beta chain was seen a few times. Antigen: not known. These data come from a study of vaccination effects on CD4 cells after COVID-19. The overall study: The ViraFEST assay expanded antigen-specific CD4+ T cells with viral peptide pools before sequencing.

The assay was immunoSEQ multiplex PCR, and TCRdb's table has in-frame clones only and misses some. The profile shows around 46,000 clones, 67% of them singletons. V lost 6 bases and J lost 7, with 9 bases in between. Looked up from germline, CDR1 is MNHEY and CDR2 is SVGAGI. The length of the CDR3 is 11 residues. Study-level findings and limits: In vaccinees who were healthy, merely 1 out of 255 vaccine-induced clones cross-reacted with common cold coronaviruses.

CD4+ T cells were isolated after around 10 days of culture. None of the vaccinated had previously contracted SARS-CoV-2, and their nucleocapsid antibodies tested negative. Days 3 and 7 were when half the medium was replaced with IL-2 medium. The receptor's source is a human donor who received a COVID-19 vaccine. This chain connects TRBV6-5 to TRBJ1-2; D not resolved. Sample: CD4+ T cells from PBMCs cultured without peptide, taken before COVID-19 vaccination. The CDR3 region has the DNA TGTGCCAGCAGGGGGTCCTTTGGCTACACCTTC. This translates into CASRGSFGYTF.